Below, 19 T cell receptor beta chains from the same sample are listed, as sequenced in a study of blood T cell repertoires in COVID-19. Sequencing used immunoSEQ multiplex PCR; TCRdb keeps in-frame clones, though not all of them. The sample carries 70,000 to 75,000 clones, 79% recorded once. The sample consisted of peripheral blood. The receptor source for this set is a man in his 60s with active or convalescent COVID-19.

The J gene is TRBJ2-1, the V gene TRBV6-4; perhaps TRBD2 as D (7 bases). The CDR3 length is 15 residues. Trimming cost V 3 bases and J 5 bases, with 14 bases left between them. CDR1 and CDR2 from the germline V gene are MRHNA and SNTAGT. The CDR3 loop reads CASSDGAGAHNEQFF. CDR3 in DNA: TGTGCCAGCAGTGATGGCGCGGGGGCCCACAATGAGCAGTTCTTC.

The chain uses TRBV5-4 and TRBJ1-2; no clear D. CDR1 is SGHNT, CDR2 YYREEE, per germline (reference sequence). The CDR3 is made up of 15 amino acids. V lost 1 base and J 4 bases, leaving 14 bases between the germline ends. The DNA for the CDR3 is TGTGCCAGCAGCTTGCCGGAGGGATCGCTCTATGGCTACACCTTC. This encodes CASSLPEGSLYGYTF.

This chain uses TRBV12-3 or TRBV12-4 with TRBJ2-7, with 8 bases matching TRBD1. The CDR3 has 13 residues. V gave up 7 bases and J gave up 5 bases; unmatched junction bases: 7. CDR3 loop: CASTPDRAHEQYF. CDR3 coding DNA: TGTGCCAGCACTCCGGACAGGGCGCACGAGCAGTACTTC.

The chain is built from TRBV5-1 and TRBJ1-4; D gene unclear. Trimming removed 3 bases at V and 6 bases at J, with 12 bases between. There are 14 residues in the CDR3. Germline values: CDR1 SGHRS, CDR2 YFSETQ. The DNA for the CDR3 is TGCGCCAGCAGCTCTAACAGCGGAGATGAAAAACTGTTTTTT. It specifies CASSSNSGDEKLFF. Full variable domain (outside the CDR3, taken from reference TRBV5-1 and TRBJ1-4): KAGVTQTPRYLIKTRGQQVTLSCSPISGHRSVSWYQQTPGQGLQFLFEYFSETQRNKGNFPGRFSGRQFSNSRSEMNVSTLELGDSALYLCASSSNSGDEKLFFGSGTQLSVL.

This chain joins TRBV12-5 and TRBJ2-5; tentative D call: TRBD1 (6 bases). This CDR3 is 13 amino acids long. Trimming took 4 bases from V and 7 from J, leaving 13 bases between them. Germline V gives CDR1 LGHNT, CDR2 FRNRAP. The CDR3 loop is CASGSTGMGTQYF. CDR3 in DNA: TGTGCTAGTGGTTCAACAGGGATGGGGACCCAGTACTTC.

V is TRBV11-2 and J is TRBJ2-1, with 8 bases aligning to TRBD1. CDR1 and CDR2 from the germline V gene are SGHAT and FQNNGV. The CDR3 runs 13 residues. Germline trimming cut 6 bases from V and 15 bases from J; bases unmatched to any gene: 13. The CDR3 DNA follows: TGTGCCAGCAGGCACGATCCGGGACAGGCGGGGTTCTTC. The encoded protein is CASRHDPGQAGFF.

The rearrangement joins TRBV20-1 to TRBJ2-1; D gene uncertain. CDR1 and CDR2 from the germline V gene are DFQATT and SNEGSKA (reference sequence). V was clipped by 3 bases and J by 4 bases, with 13 bases between them. This CDR3 comprises 14 residues. CDR3 sequence (DNA): TGCAGTGCTAGTGAATTAAGAGAATACAATGAGCAGTTCTTC. This gives the protein CSASELREYNEQFF.

V usage is TRBV9 and J usage is TRBJ1-4; TRBD1 matches at 8 bases. The CDR3 has 14 residues. V was clipped by 2 bases and J by 7 bases; unmatched bases: 4. The germline V gene has CDR1 SGDLS and CDR2 YYNGEE. CDR3 in amino acids: CASSVTGVAEKLFF. DNA for the CDR3: TGTGCCAGCAGCGTGACAGGGGTGGCTGAAAAACTGTTTTTT.

This clone was seen a few times. The V call is TRBV5-4, the J call TRBJ2-1, with 8 nucleotides matching TRBD2. Looked up from germline, CDR1 is SGHNT and CDR2 is YYREEE (reference sequence). CDR3 size: 16 residues. V shed 4 bases and J 4 bases; nucleotides not matched to a gene: 10. The CDR3 loop is CASSLPRGGNYNEQFF. The CDR3 bases are TGTGCCAGCAGCCTTCCGCGCGGGGGGAATTACAATGAGCAGTTCTTC.

J is TRBJ2-3 and V is TRBV7-2; TRBD1 matches 8 bases. V shed 5 bases and J 5 bases; nucleotides not matched to a gene: 6. The germline V gene has CDR1 SGHTA and CDR2 FQGNSA. This CDR3 region has 14 residues. The CDR3 sequence is CASSPRGQGDTQYF. The CDR3 nucleotides are TGTGCCAGCAGCCCCCGCGGACAGGGAGATACGCAGTATTTT. Filled out from reference TRBV7-2 and TRBJ2-3, the complete variable domain reads GAGVSQSPSNKVTEKGKDVELRCDPISGHTALYWYRQSLGQGLEFLIYFQGNSAPDKSGLPSDRFSAERTGGSVSTLTIQRTQQEDSAVYLCASSPRGQGDTQYFGPGTRLTVL.

Only one count was recorded for this clone. CDR3 protein: CSASRDRGRETQYF. The CDR3 bases are TGCAGTGCTAGTAGGGACAGGGGGCGTGAGACCCAGTACTTC. The chain has TRBV20-1 and TRBJ2-5; 12 bases map to TRBD1. The CDR3 has 14 residues. With V trimmed by 3 bases and J by 5 bases, 4 bases remained unmatched. Per the germline V gene, CDR1 is DFQATT and CDR2 is SNEGSKA (reference sequence).

This chain connects TRBV7-2 to TRBJ2-1; 7 bases are a match to TRBD1. The germline gives CDR1 SGHTA, CDR2 FQGNSA. CDR3 size: 15 residues. Losses at the gene ends were 1 base for V and 3 bases for J; bases not matched to a gene: 3. The CDR3, as DNA: TGTGCCAGCAGCTTAGACGGGACAGACTACAATGAGCAGTTCTTC. This gives the protein CASSLDGTDYNEQFF.

This rearrangement joins TRBV19 to TRBJ2-7, with 7 bases lining up with TRBD2. Germline CDR1 LNHDA, CDR2 SQIVND (reference sequence). This CDR3 contains 15 residues. The trim removed 5 bases at V and 0 bases at J, leaving 7 bases unmatched. The CDR3 is CASSPGGGSSYEQYF. The CDR3 region has the DNA TGTGCCAGTAGTCCCGGTGGCGGGAGCTCCTACGAGCAGTACTTC.

V is TRBV18 and J is TRBJ1-5; D is unresolved. CDR3 length equals 15 residues. Trimming left V 2 bases short and J 7 bases short, with 15 bases between. CDR1 KGHSH and CDR2 LQKENI come from the germline V gene. CDR3 nucleotides: TGTGCCAGCTCACCAGTCGGGGAAGTGGTACAGCCCCAGCATTTT. Its translation: CASSPVGEVVQPQHF. Full variable domain (remainder filled in from reference TRBV18 and TRBJ1-5): NAGVMQNPRHLVRRRGQEARLRCSPMKGHSHVYWYRQLPEEGLKFMVYLQKENIIDESGMPKERFSAEFPKEGPSILRIQQVVRGDSAAYFCASSPVGEVVQPQHFGDGTRLSIL.

The chain couples TRBV5-1 to TRBJ1-2; D not resolved. The germline CDR1 and CDR2 sequences are SGHRS and YFSETQ. Trimming pared 0 bases from V and 7 bases from J, leaving 10 bases between. The CDR3 extends over 13 amino acids. The CDR3 reads CASSLEQSVGYTF. CDR3 bases: TGCGCCAGCAGCTTGGAACAGAGTGTTGGCTACACCTTC.

The J gene is TRBJ1-1, the V gene TRBV29-1; a weak D match, TRBD1 (6 bases). Trimming shortened V by 6 bases and J by 1 base, and 18 bases separated the two germline ends. There are 15 residues in the CDR3. Germline V CDR1 and CDR2: SQVTM, ANQGSEA. CDR3 in amino acids: CSVLRDNLKNTEAFF. The CDR3 DNA reads as TGCAGCGTCCTCCGGGACAACTTAAAGAACACTGAAGCTTTCTTT. Variable domain in full (rest from reference TRBV29-1 and TRBJ1-1): SAVISQKPSRDICQRGTSLTIQCQVDSQVTMMFWYRQQPGQSLTLIATANQGSEATYESGFVIDKFPISRPNLTFSTLTVSNMSPEDSSIYLCSVLRDNLKNTEAFFGQGTRLTVV.

This clone was seen only once. This chain joins TRBV12-3 or TRBV12-4 and TRBJ2-7, with TRBD2 matching 8 bases. The CDR3 is 10 residues long. Trimming took 10 bases from V and 7 from J; bases not matched to a gene: 3. CDR3 sequence reads: CATGRGEQYF. In DNA form, the CDR3 reads TGTGCCACCGGGAGGGGTGAGCAGTACTTC.

V gene TRBV30 combines with J gene TRBJ1-5; 9 nucleotides match TRBD1. The CDR3 runs to 16 residues. V was clipped by 1 base and J by 2 bases; unmatched bases: 6. The germline CDR1 and CDR2 sequences are GTSNPN and SVGIG (reference sequence). CDR3 sequence (DNA): TGTGCCTGGAGTGACCTGGGACAGGGAGGCAATCAGCCCCAGCATTTT. Residues: CAWSDLGQGGNQPQHF.

V gene TRBV13 combines with J gene TRBJ2-3; 12 bases line up with TRBD1. The CDR3 is 14 amino acids. The germline V gene has CDR1 PRHDT and CDR2 FYEKMQ (reference sequence). Trimming removed 0 bases from V and 9 bases from J; junction bases left unmatched: 1. CDR3 loop: CASSLGGQGATQYF. The CDR3 DNA sequence: TGTGCCAGCAGCTTAGGGGGACAGGGGGCGACGCAGTATTTT.